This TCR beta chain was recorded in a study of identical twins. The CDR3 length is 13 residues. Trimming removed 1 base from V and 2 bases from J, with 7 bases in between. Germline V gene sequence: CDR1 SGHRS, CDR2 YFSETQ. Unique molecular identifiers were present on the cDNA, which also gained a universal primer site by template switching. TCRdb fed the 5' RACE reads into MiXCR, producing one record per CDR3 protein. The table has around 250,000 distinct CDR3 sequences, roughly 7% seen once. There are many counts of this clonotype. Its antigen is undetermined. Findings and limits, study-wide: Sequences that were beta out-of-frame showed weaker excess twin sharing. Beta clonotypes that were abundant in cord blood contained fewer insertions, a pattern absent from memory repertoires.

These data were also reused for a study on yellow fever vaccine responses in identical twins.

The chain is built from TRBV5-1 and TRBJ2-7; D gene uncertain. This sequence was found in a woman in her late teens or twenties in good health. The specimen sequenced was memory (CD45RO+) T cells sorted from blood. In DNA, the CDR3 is TGCGCCAGCAGCTTGAGCCAGGCCTACGAGCAGTACTTC. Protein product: CASSLSQAYEQYF. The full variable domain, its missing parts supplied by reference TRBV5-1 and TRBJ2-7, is KAGVTQTPRYLIKTRGQQVTLSCSPISGHRSVSWYQQTPGQGLQFLFEYFSETQRNKGNFPGRFSGRQFSNSRSEMNVSTLELGDSALYLCASSLSQAYEQYFGPGTRLTVT.